One and the same sample provided the 18 T cell receptor beta chains below, sequenced in a study of blood T cell repertoires in COVID-19. Libraries were prepared by immunoSEQ multiplex PCR; TCRdb keeps only in-frame clonotypes and omits some of them. The sample carries a few hundred thousand clones, 80% to 90% recorded once. Material: peripheral blood. The receptors were gathered from a man aged 18-30 years who had recovered from COVID-19.

The sample holds one count of this clone. This sequence joins TRBV6-5 and TRBJ2-3, with D tentatively TRBD1 (5 bases). This CDR3 is 11 amino acids long. Per germline, CDR1 MNHEY and CDR2 SVGAGI. The CDR3 reads CVSTRGDTQYF. CDR3 bases: TGTGTCTCGACAAGGGGCGATACGCAGTATTTT.

The chain couples TRBV18 to TRBJ2-3; D is possibly TRBD2 (6 bases). The CDR3 covers 15 residues. Germline lookup yields CDR1 KGHSH and CDR2 LQKENI. The V and J ends lost 4 bases and 3 bases respectively, with 14 bases between them. Here the CDR3 reads CASSRGASQTDTQYF. CDR3 DNA sequence: TGTGCCAGCTCACGCGGGGCTAGCCAGACAGATACGCAGTATTTT.

The chain links TRBV5-6 to TRBJ2-5, with a possible D match to TRBD2 (6 bases). The CDR3 is 16 residues long. Trimming left V 1 base short and J 0 bases short, with 13 bases between. The germline CDR1 and CDR2 sequences are SGHDT and YYEEEE. CDR3 in DNA: TGTGCCAGCAGCTTGATGGGACTGCCGTACCAAGAGACCCAGTACTTC. Translation: CASSLMGLPYQETQYF.

V gene TRBV4-1 combines with J gene TRBJ1-5; D may be TRBD1 (6 bases). V gave up 1 base and J gave up 0 bases, with 10 bases separating them. CDR1 is MGHRA, CDR2 YSYEKL, per germline. The CDR3 is 16 amino acids. CDR3: CASSQVWTDSNQPQHF. The DNA for the CDR3 is TGCGCCAGCAGCCAAGTTTGGACAGATAGCAATCAGCCCCAGCATTTT.

This chain links TRBV11-2 with TRBJ2-5; D gene unclear. Deletions cut 4 bases from V and 9 bases from J, with 12 bases between. The germline CDR1 and CDR2 sequences are SGHAT and FQNNGV. The CDR3 is 12 amino acids. The CDR3 coding sequence is TGTGCCAGCAGCTCCCCTAGTTTTGCCCAGTACTTC. Encoded protein: CASSSPSFAQYF.

The chain has TRBV6-2 or TRBV6-3 and TRBJ1-2; 9 nucleotides align to TRBD1. The CDR3 has 17 residues. From germline, CDR1 is MNHEY and CDR2 SVGEGT. V shed 4 bases and J 4 bases; nucleotides not matched to a gene: 13. The CDR3 here is CASSSPPRDRESYGYTF. The CDR3 bases are TGTGCCAGCAGTTCCCCCCCCCGGGACAGGGAATCCTATGGCTACACCTTC.

The rearrangement links TRBV19 to TRBJ1-1, with D maybe TRBD1 (5 bases). Trimming cost V 8 bases and J 3 bases, with 10 bases left between them. The CDR3 covers 12 residues. Germline loops: CDR1 LNHDA, CDR2 SQIVND (reference sequence). The CDR3, as DNA: TGTGCCAGTGGAAGACAGTACACTGAAGCTTTCTTT. The encoded protein is CASGRQYTEAFF.

The rearrangement uses TRBV6-5 and TRBJ2-7; tentative D call: TRBD1 (5 bases). The CDR3 loop spans 13 amino acids. Germline lookup yields CDR1 MNHEY and CDR2 SVGAGI. Between the trimmed V and J ends, which lost 7 bases and 7 bases, there was a span of 17 bases. The CDR3 bases are TGTGCCAGCACCGAAGGTAGGGGTGGGGAGCAGTACTTC. Its translation is CASTEGRGGEQYF.

This chain links TRBV7-6 with TRBJ1-1; D is ambiguous. The CDR3 is 13 residues long. Between the trimmed V and J ends, which lost 1 base and 1 base, there was a span of 4 bases. Germline CDR1 is SGHVS and CDR2 is FNYEAQ. CDR3 loop: CASSLGQNTEAFF. The CDR3 region has the DNA TGTGCCAGCAGCTTAGGACAGAACACTGAAGCTTTCTTT.

Note on this clone: The same CDR3 arises from other DNA sequences in this sample as well. V and J are TRBV11-2 and TRBJ2-7; TRBD2 matches at 11 bases. CDR3 length: 14 residues. The germline V gene has CDR1 SGHAT and CDR2 FQNNGV. After removal of 4 bases from V and 4 bases from J, the junction contained 3 bases not matched to a gene. The CDR3 region is CASSSLAGGYEQYF. In nucleotides, the CDR3 is TGTGCCAGCAGCTCCCTAGCGGGAGGTTACGAGCAGTACTTC.

The rearrangement joins TRBV6-5 to TRBJ1-2, with a weak D call TRBD1 (6 bases). The CDR3 runs to 13 residues. Deletions cut 2 bases from V and 7 bases from J, with 11 bases between. Germline values: CDR1 MNHEY, CDR2 SVGAGI. CDR3 in amino acids: CASSYGVQGGYTF. In DNA form, the CDR3 reads TGTGCCAGCAGTTACGGGGTACAGGGTGGCTACACCTTC.

The chain links TRBV5-8 to TRBJ2-7; 8 positions match TRBD1. Germline CDR1 and CDR2: SGHTS and YDEGEE. The CDR3 runs to 15 residues. The ends lost 5 bases at V and 3 bases at J; junction bases unmatched: 10. CDR3 DNA sequence: TGTGCCAGCAGAGCCGCCGGGACAGGTATCTACGAGCAGTACTTC. Residues: CASRAAGTGIYEQYF.

The chain links TRBV5-1 to TRBJ2-6, with TRBD1 matching over 9 bases. This CDR3 region has 18 residues. The junction had 8 bases not matched to a gene; V was cut back by 4 bases and J by 0 bases. Germline CDR1 reads SGHRS; CDR2 reads YFSETQ. CDR3 sequence: CASSTRTGETSGANVLTF. CDR3 in DNA: TGCGCCAGCAGCACCCGGACAGGGGAAACCTCTGGGGCCAACGTCCTGACTTTC.

V gene TRBV3-1 (or the pseudogene TRBV3-2) combines with J gene TRBJ2-2; 10 positions match TRBD1. The ends lost 2 bases at V and 6 bases at J; junction bases unmatched: 3. The CDR3 loop spans 15 amino acids. The V gene's germline CDR1 is LGHDT and CDR2 YNNKEL (reference sequence). As DNA, the CDR3 is TGTGCCAGCAGCCAAAGTGACAGGGGGCCCGGGGAGCTGTTTTTT. This codes for CASSQSDRGPGELFF.

The chain links TRBV5-1 to TRBJ2-1; TRBD1 aligns across 10 bases. The CDR3 runs to 14 residues. Germline loops: CDR1 SGHRS, CDR2 YFSETQ. V was pared by 6 bases and J by 8 bases, with 8 bases of the junction left unmatched. DNA for the CDR3: TGCGCCAGCATGAGCGACAGGGGGCAGGATGAGCAGTTCTTC. Its protein is CASMSDRGQDEQFF.

This clone was observed a single time. The CDR3 loop reads CASSPGDSSGANVLTF. The CDR3 DNA reads as TGTGCCAGCTCACCAGGGGACTCCTCTGGGGCCAACGTCCTGACTTTC. The rearrangement joins TRBV18 to TRBJ2-6, with D possibly TRBD2 on 6 matching bases. Germline lookup yields CDR1 KGHSH and CDR2 LQKENI. Trimming pared 2 bases from V and 0 bases from J, leaving 8 bases between. The CDR3 sequence is 16 residues long.

The chain joins TRBV20-1 to TRBJ2-7; 8 nucleotides agree with TRBD2. Germline V CDR1 and CDR2: DFQATT, SNEGSKA (reference sequence). V dropped 4 bases and J dropped 2; count of bases not matched to a gene: 7. The CDR3 is 14 amino acids. The CDR3 protein is CSAIETSATYEQYF. CDR3 coding DNA: TGCAGTGCTATTGAGACTAGCGCTACCTACGAGCAGTACTTC.

V usage is TRBV18 and J usage is TRBJ2-5, with D tentatively TRBD2 (5 bases). V was cut by 4 bases and J by 2 bases, with 8 bases left in between. This CDR3 region has 13 residues. Germline V lookup: CDR1 KGHSH, CDR2 LQKENI. CDR3 loop: CASSLDLQETQYF. For the CDR3, the DNA is TGTGCCAGCTCACTGGACTTACAAGAGACCCAGTACTTC.